This T cell receptor beta chain was sequenced for a study of T cell responses to AZD1222 COVID-19 vaccine (dated by TCRdb to the early 2020s). At the level of the whole study: Because spike-specific TCR depth and breadth did not differ between the two schedules, AZD1222 recipients who got a second dose at roughly 4 weeks were pooled with those who got a second dose at roughly 12 weeks. A total of 230 to 250 trial participants underwent TCR sequencing, of whom 207 received two doses of AZD1222 and some 26 received two doses of the MenACWY control vaccine. Enrollment into the trials was organized by age into subgroups of 18-55, 56-69 and 70-plus years, and those subgroups contained approximately 160, 26 and 62 TCR-sequenced participants, respectively.

The CDR3, cysteine through valine, is 13 amino acids long. Only the CDR3 DNA stays, 39 bases, in frame from base 1. Trimming leaves V shorter by 2 bases and J shorter by 5 bases, with the junction holding 2 bases beyond the gene matches. The germline V gene (reference sequence) provides CDR1 SEHNR and CDR2 FQNEAQ. The CDR3 regions of human TCRbeta chains were subjected to immunosequencing. On the study's bioinformatics: TCRs in the repertoires were matched against a reference library of SARS-CoV-2-specific TCRs that had been generated with the MIRA antigen-specificity platform. Breadth was defined as the fraction of unique TCRs that were SARS-CoV-2-associated, and depth was defined as the fraction of total T cells that were SARS-CoV-2-associated. Using the MIRA data, each spike-specific TCR was mapped to the spike region that the TCR reacts to and placed in a CD4 or CD8 class. Log10-transformed breadth and depth values were compared by one-way ANOVA with Sidak's multiple comparisons tests. TCRdb stores this immuneACCESS table with in-frame sequences only. Part of the clones is absent; in the studies checked, under half of the shortfall reflects unresolved V genes, and no reason is known for the rest. That table gives V, J and clone size, and the DNA gave D and trimming. This sample comprises some 190,000 clones, 75% to 90% of them detected only once. 6.9% of the sample belongs to the ten largest clones.

Details on this clone: No cognate antigen has been identified for it. Base-call qualities are not available, and no considerably larger clone is one nucleotide away.

Overall study outcomes, separate from this receptor: Only 5 to 7 AZD1222 recipients were SARS-CoV-2 seropositive at baseline, limiting conclusions about previously exposed vaccinees. Because no day 14 peak-response samples were available, repertoires were characterized only after the peak T cell response. Reportedly, almost half of the unique spike-specific TCRs recognized epitopes lying outside the regions that are mutated in the B.1.351 and B.1.1.7 variants. Most participants were white British and females outnumbered males, and the authors suggested that clonal diversity may have been underestimated. The whole spike protein was spanned by vaccine-associated CD4 TCRs, and dominant responses were seen in regions 160-218 and 743-854. A significant rise in spike-specific TCR breadth and depth was observed after two AZD1222 doses relative to day 0 and relative to MenACWY recipients. In the small 56-69-year group, the increase in depth fell short of significance, most likely because of low power.

The time point tag for this specimen amounts to: baseline before first vaccination. Vaccinee samples came from UK trials COV001 and COV002, including a single-blind randomized controlled phase 2/3 trial of AZD1222 (ChAdOx1 nCoV-19) in healthy adults. For TCRbeta chain sequencing, PBMC samples from trial participants were taken at day 0 and at day 28 after the second dose. Recombination connected TRBV7-9 to TRBJ2-7, with TRBD1 identical over 8 junction bases. The source of this sequence is an adult in good health. This material consisted of peripheral blood, taken on day 0 of AZD1222 vaccination. CDR3 reads: CASSLSDRDEQYV. The DNA sequence is as follows: TGTGCCAGCAGCTTATCGGACAGGGACGAGCAGTACGTC.